The 21 T cell receptor beta chains in this list originate from one sample, sequenced in a study of T cells in Graves' hyperthyroidism and ophthalmopathy. Researchers amplified the TCR beta CDR3 regions from RNA transcripts. Initially, a first-round RT-PCR of the TCR CDR3 employed the HTBI primer set. TCRdb re-derived calls from the multiplex PCR reads in MiXCR, one entry per CDR3 protein. The table has about 520,000 distinct CDR3 sequences, less than 25% seen once. The sequencing input was blood. These receptors all stem from a man aged 18 to 35 with Graves' hyperthyroidism.

On this clonotype itself: Germline is not matched at one junction end, which may reflect a read error. The chain is built from TRBV7-7 and TRBJ2-5; D uncertain. Germline CDR1 reads SSHAT; CDR2 reads FNYEAQ (reference sequence). This CDR3 comprises 15 residues. The CDR3 loop reads CASSLERGHQETQYF. The CDR3 nucleotides read TGTGCTAGCAGCTTGGAGCGAGGCCACCAAGAGACCCAGTACTTC.

The chain joins TRBV27 to TRBJ2-2; a weak D match, TRBD2 (5 bases). The CDR3 length is 20 residues. Trimming shortened V by 4 bases and J by 0 bases, and 24 bases separated the two germline ends. The germline V gene has CDR1 MNHEY and CDR2 SMNVEV (reference sequence). DNA for the CDR3: TGTGCCAGCAGTTCCAGACCAATATCTACCGGGATATCGAACACCGGGGAGCTGTTTTTT. This sequence encodes CASSSRPISTGISNTGELFF.

Note on this clonotype: A junction end diverges from the germline sequence, so it may reflect a read error. This chain links TRBV20-1 with TRBJ1-5; unclear D gene. In germline, CDR1 is DFQATT, CDR2 SNEGSKA (reference sequence). The CDR3 length is 14 residues. DNA for the CDR3: TGCAGTGCCTCGACGGGTAAAGGGAGTCAGCCCCGGCATTTT. Encoded protein: CSASTGKGSQPRHF.

This clonotype has just a few counts. This chain uses TRBV12-3 or TRBV12-4 with TRBJ2-2; the D is unclear. The CDR3 loop spans 13 amino acids. V lost 3 bases, J lost 3 bases, and 5 bases lay in between. The CDR3: CASSFYDTGELFF. Here the CDR3 DNA reads TGTGCCAGCAGTTTTTATGACACCGGGGAGCTGTTTTTT.

CDR3 protein: CASSTSDREADGNTIYF. The CDR3 DNA follows: TGTGCCAGCAGCACATCCGACAGGGAAGCTGACGGAAACACCATATATTTT. The J gene is TRBJ1-3, the V gene TRBV3-1; the match to TRBD1 covers 7 bases. CDR3 length equals 17 residues. Germline V gives CDR1 LGHDT, CDR2 YNNKEL (reference sequence). Unmatched junction bases numbered 14, after V lost 5 bases and J lost 4 bases.

The chain links TRBV5-1 to TRBJ1-1; D possibly corresponds to TRBD1 (6 bases). Trimming shortened V by 0 bases and J by 2 bases, and 11 bases separated the two germline ends. Germline V lookup: CDR1 SGHRS, CDR2 YFSETQ. The CDR3 covers 15 residues. The CDR3 nucleotides are TGCGCCAGCAGCTTGGATCCCAGGGGTAACACTGAAGCTTTCTTT. Translated: CASSLDPRGNTEAFF.

This chain links TRBV27 with TRBJ2-7; unclear D gene. This CDR3 has 14 residues. V was clipped by 0 bases and J by 5 bases, with 11 bases between them. Germline CDR1 and CDR2: MNHEY and SMNVEV (reference sequence). The CDR3 protein is CASSLSRENHEQYF. The CDR3 DNA follows: TGTGCCAGCAGTTTATCAAGGGAAAACCACGAGCAGTACTTC.

This clonotype was counted at least ten times. The V and J genes are TRBV12-3 or TRBV12-4 and TRBJ2-4, with D uncertain. The CDR3 consists of 12 residues. Between the trimmed V and J ends, which lost 0 bases and 7 bases, there was a span of 4 bases. In DNA, the CDR3 is TGTGCCAGCAGTTTAGCGAGGAACATTCAGTACTTC. It specifies CASSLARNIQYF.

A remark on this clonotype: Just one base apart from a much larger clone, this may be a read error. The J gene is TRBJ2-7, the V gene TRBV2; perhaps D is TRBD1 or TRBD2 (5 bases each). From germline, CDR1 is SNHLY and CDR2 FYNNEI. The V and J ends lost 10 bases and 4 bases respectively, with 20 bases between them. The CDR3 is 14 residues long. The CDR3 DNA is TGTGCCATCAGGGAGACCGGGACGGTATACGAGCAGTACTTC. This encodes CAIRETGTVYEQYF.

This clonotype occurred many times. The chain employs TRBV19 and TRBJ1-2; 8 nucleotides line up with TRBD1. This CDR3 has 14 residues. From germline, CDR1 is LNHDA and CDR2 SQIVND (reference sequence). With V trimmed by 6 bases and J by 7 bases, 10 bases remained unmatched. This CDR3 is CASRDPGGAIGYTF. For the CDR3, the DNA is TGTGCCAGTAGAGACCCAGGGGGCGCGATTGGCTACACCTTC.

This clonotype was seen a handful of times. V is TRBV7-2 and J is TRBJ2-2; 7 nucleotides align to TRBD2. Germline V gene sequence: CDR1 SGHTA, CDR2 FQGNSA. The CDR3 consists of 14 residues. V trimming: 5 bases; J trimming: 7 bases; junction bases outside the gene matches: 7. CDR3 nucleotides: TGTGCCAGCAGCCCAAGGAGGACTAGCGGGGAGCTGTTTTTT. It yields the protein CASSPRRTSGELFF.

This clonotype was detected ten times or more. This chain joins TRBV5-1 and TRBJ2-4, with D possibly matching TRBD2 (6 bases). The ends were cut back, 7 bases at V and 7 bases at J, with 15 bases in the middle. This CDR3 has 13 amino acids. Per germline, CDR1 SGHRS and CDR2 YFSETQ. CDR3 bases: TGCGCCAGCGCAGACTGGGCGGGGAACATTCAGTACTTC. This encodes CASADWAGNIQYF.

This clonotype was counted many times. This chain uses TRBV7-2 with TRBJ1-1, with 8 positions matching TRBD1. CDR3 length: 12 residues. The germline V gene encodes CDR1 SGHTA and CDR2 FQGNSA. V shed 3 bases, J shed 9 bases, and the junction held 3 bases outside the gene matches. This CDR3 is CASSFDRGKAFF. The CDR3 DNA sequence: TGTGCCAGCAGCTTTGACAGGGGCAAAGCTTTCTTT.

This clonotype was picked up one time. The V gene is TRBV9, the J gene TRBJ1-1; 8 bases agree with TRBD1. Trimming took 0 bases from V and 2 from J; bases not matched to a gene: 12. Per germline, CDR1 SGDLS and CDR2 YYNGEE. The CDR3 extends over 18 amino acids. CDR3: CASSVAPETGVGNTEAFF. The CDR3, as DNA: TGTGCCAGCAGCGTAGCTCCTGAGACAGGGGTTGGCAACACTGAAGCTTTCTTT. Combining the CDR3 with reference TRBV9 and TRBJ1-1 gives the whole variable domain DSGVTQTPKHLITATGQRVTLRCSPRSGDLSVYWYQQSLDQGLQFLIQYYNGEERAKGNILERFSAQQFPDLHSELNLSSLELGDSALYFCASSVAPETGVGNTEAFFGQGTRLTVV.

This clonotype has ten or more counts. This rearrangement joins TRBV10-3 to TRBJ1-1, with D possibly TRBD1 on 6 matching bases. Trimming took off 6 bases at V and 3 bases at J, with 11 bases between the two ends. The CDR3 runs 13 residues. Germline values: CDR1 ENHRY, CDR2 SYGVKD. This CDR3 is CAISRGGYTEAFF. For the CDR3, the DNA is TGTGCCATCAGCAGGGGAGGGTACACTGAAGCTTTCTTT.

This clonotype appeared a few times. The rearrangement links TRBV6-2 or TRBV6-3 to TRBJ2-7, with D hard to call. Trimming removed 7 bases from V and 6 bases from J, with 22 bases in between. Germline-derived CDR1 and CDR2 are MNHEY and SVGEGT. The CDR3 is 15 residues long. DNA of the CDR3: TGTGCCAGCAAAATAGAACACTCGTTCGGGCGCGAGCAGTACTTC. Its translation is CASKIEHSFGREQYF.

This clonotype has only a few counts. This rearrangement joins TRBV2 to TRBJ1-3, with unresolved D. The germline gives CDR1 SNHLY, CDR2 FYNNEI. V lost 7 bases to trimming and J lost 3 bases, with 10 bases between them. The CDR3 extends over 13 amino acids. In nucleotides, the CDR3 is TGTGCCAGCATGCGGGAAAGTGGAAACACCATATATTTT. Translation gives CASMRESGNTIYF.

This clonotype was seen many times. CDR3 sequence (DNA): TGTGCCAGCAGCCAAGACCTTTGGGGGCAGGCTAACTATGGCTACACCTTC. This sequence encodes CASSQDLWGQANYGYTF. This chain connects TRBV4-2 to TRBJ1-2, with a tentative D call TRBD1 (6 bases). The CDR3 has 17 amino acids. Germline CDR1 LGHNA, CDR2 YNFKEQ. Trimming took 0 bases from V and 0 from J, leaving 14 bases between them.

This clonotype was observed a few times. This chain links TRBV5-1 with TRBJ1-4, with 8 bases that match TRBD1. The V segment lost 2 bases and the J segment 3 bases; nucleotides outside the gene matches: 6. This CDR3 region has 16 residues. The germline CDR1 and CDR2 sequences are SGHRS and YFSETQ. As DNA, the CDR3 is TGCGCCAGCAGCTTCGGCAGGGGGCCGCCTAATGAAAAACTGTTTTTT. Its protein product is CASSFGRGPPNEKLFF. Combining the CDR3 with reference TRBV5-1 and TRBJ1-4 gives the whole variable domain KAGVTQTPRYLIKTRGQQVTLSCSPISGHRSVSWYQQTPGQGLQFLFEYFSETQRNKGNFPGRFSGRQFSNSRSEMNVSTLELGDSALYLCASSFGRGPPNEKLFFGSGTQLSVL.

The chain links TRBV6-5 to TRBJ2-7; TRBD2 agrees at 9 bases. The germline CDR1 and CDR2 sequences are MNHEY and SVGAGI. Losses at the gene ends were 2 bases for V and 3 bases for J; bases not matched to a gene: 5. The CDR3 is 15 amino acids. The CDR3 sequence is CASSYGLSGSYEQYF. The DNA of the CDR3 is TGTGCCAGCAGTTACGGGCTTAGCGGGAGCTACGAGCAGTACTTC.

This clonotype was picked up many times. The V call is TRBV6-1, the J call TRBJ2-7; D gene uncertain. V dropped 6 bases and J dropped 0 bases, with 12 bases sitting between them. Germline CDR1 and CDR2: MNHNS and SASEGT. CDR3 length: 14 amino acids. As DNA, the CDR3 is TGTGCCAGCAGGAGCGTACCGAGCTCCTACGAGCAGTACTTC. This sequence encodes CASRSVPSSYEQYF.